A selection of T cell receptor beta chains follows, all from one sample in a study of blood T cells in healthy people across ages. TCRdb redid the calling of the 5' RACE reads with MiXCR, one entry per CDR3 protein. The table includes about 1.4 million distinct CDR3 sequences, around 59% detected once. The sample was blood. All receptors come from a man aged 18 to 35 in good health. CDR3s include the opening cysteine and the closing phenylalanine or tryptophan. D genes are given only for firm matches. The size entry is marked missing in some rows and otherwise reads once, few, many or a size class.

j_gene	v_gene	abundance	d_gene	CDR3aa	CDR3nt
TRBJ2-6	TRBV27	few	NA	CASSSPLNSGANVLTF	TGTGCCAGCAGTTCCCCCCTCAACTCTGGGGCCAACGTCCTGACTTTC
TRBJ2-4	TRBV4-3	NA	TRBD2	CASSQVGLAATKNIQYF	TGCGCCAGCAGCCAAGTTGGACTAGCGGCTACCAAAAACATTCAGTACTTC
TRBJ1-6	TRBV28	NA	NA	CASSLFRIPSYNSPLHF	TGTGCCAGCAGTTTATTCCGAATCCCTTCCTATAATTCACCCCTCCACTTT
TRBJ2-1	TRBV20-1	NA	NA	CSAPSTRKDEQFF	TGCAGTGCGCCCTCAACTAGGAAAGATGAGCAGTTCTTC
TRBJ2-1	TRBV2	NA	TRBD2	CASSATAGEALTSYNEQFF	TGTGCCAGCAGTGCAACAGCGGGGGAGGCCCTAACTTCCTACAATGAGCAGTTCTTC
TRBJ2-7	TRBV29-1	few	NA	CSVVRAYPAYEQYF	TGCAGCGTTGTGAGGGCCTACCCGGCCTACGAGCAGTACTTC
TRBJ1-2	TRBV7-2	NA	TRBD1	CASSPRTGRSYGYTF	TGTGCCAGCAGCCCCAGGACAGGGAGGAGCTATGGCTACACCTTC
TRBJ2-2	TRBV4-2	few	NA	CASSQDPAVNTGELFF	TGTGCCAGCAGCCAAGATCCGGCAGTGAACACCGGGGAGCTGTTTTTT
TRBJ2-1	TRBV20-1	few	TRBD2	CSASPGTSGYNEQFF	TGCAGTGCTTCCCCCGGGACTAGCGGTTACAATGAGCAGTTCTTC
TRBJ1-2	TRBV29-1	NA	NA	CSVGPRQTNYGYTF	TGCAGCGTTGGCCCGCGTCAGACAAACTATGGCTACACCTTC
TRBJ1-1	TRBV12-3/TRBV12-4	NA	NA	CASSSPPGRPGAEAFF	TGTGCCAGCAGTTCTCCCCCAGGGCGACCAGGGGCAGAAGCTTTCTTT
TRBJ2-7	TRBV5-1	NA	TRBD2	CASSLTPTSGRVDEQYF	TGCGCCAGCAGCTTGACCCCTACTAGCGGGAGGGTCGACGAGCAGTACTTC
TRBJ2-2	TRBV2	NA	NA	CASSDLGFRELFF	TGTGCCAGCAGTGACTTGGGTTTTCGGGAGCTGTTTTTT
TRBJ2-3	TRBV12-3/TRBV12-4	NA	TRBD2	CASSLSGGLAGITDTQYF	TGTGCCAGCAGTTTAAGTGGTGGACTAGCGGGAATCACAGATACGCAGTATTTT
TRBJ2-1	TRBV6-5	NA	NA	CASSYSSSPVYNEQFF	TGTGCCAGCAGTTACAGTTCTAGCCCAGTATACAATGAGCAGTTCTTC
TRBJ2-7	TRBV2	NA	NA	CASSEAGGHQDSYEQYF	TGTGCCAGCAGTGAAGCGGGGGGGCACCAAGACTCCTACGAGCAGTACTTC
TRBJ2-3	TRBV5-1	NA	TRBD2	CASSLPSGGGTDTQYF	TGCGCCAGCAGCTTACCTAGCGGGGGTGGCACAGATACGCAGTATTTT
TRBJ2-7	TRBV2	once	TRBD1	CASSYRADRGYEQYF	TGTGCCAGCAGTTACCGCGCGGACAGGGGCTACGAGCAGTACTTC
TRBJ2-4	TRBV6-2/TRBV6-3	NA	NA	CASSYGTIPPYNEQYF	TGTGCCAGCAGTTACGGTACTATCCCACCCTACAATGAGCAGTACTTC
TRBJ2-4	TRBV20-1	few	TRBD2	CSAALAGGAKNIQYF	TGCAGTGCTGCATTAGCGGGAGGAGCCAAAAACATTCAGTACTTC
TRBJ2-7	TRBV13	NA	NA	CASAPGLRLEQYF	TGTGCCAGCGCACCGGGACTCCGCTTGGAGCAGTACTTC
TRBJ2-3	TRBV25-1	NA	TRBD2	CASSGDLAGERDTQYF	TGTGCCAGCAGTGGAGACCTAGCGGGAGAAAGAGATACGCAGTATTTT
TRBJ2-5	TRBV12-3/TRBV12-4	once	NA	CASSSQQVSETQYF	TGTGCCAGCAGTTCCCAGCAGGTGTCGGAGACCCAGTACTTC
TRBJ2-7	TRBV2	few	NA	CASSVSGNEQYF	TGTGCCAGCAGTGTTTCAGGGAACGAGCAGTACTTC
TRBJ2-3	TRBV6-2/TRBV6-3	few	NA	CASSFMDTQYF	TGTGCCAGCAGTTTCATGGATACGCAGTATTTT
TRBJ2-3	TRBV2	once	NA	CASTEDGKIFTDTQYF	TGTGCCAGCACCGAAGACGGTAAAATATTCACAGATACGCAGTATTTT
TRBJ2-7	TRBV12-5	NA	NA	CASGLIWVFTRDYNEQYF	TGTGCTAGTGGTTTGATTTGGGTGTTTACTAGAGATTACAATGAGCAGTACTTC
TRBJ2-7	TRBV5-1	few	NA	CASSLSPQGYEQYF	TGCGCCAGCAGCTTGAGTCCACAGGGCTACGAGCAGTACTTC
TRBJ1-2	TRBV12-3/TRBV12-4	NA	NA	CASKPGGYGYTF	TGTGCCAGCAAACCGGGGGGCTATGGCTACACCTTC
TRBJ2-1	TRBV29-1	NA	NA	CSVVLLSYNEQFF	TGCAGCGTTGTCCTCCTCTCCTACAATGAGCAGTTCTTC
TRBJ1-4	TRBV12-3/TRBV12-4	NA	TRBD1	CASSLGPGGFNEKLFF	TGTGCCAGCAGTTTGGGTCCAGGGGGCTTTAATGAAAAACTGTTTTTT
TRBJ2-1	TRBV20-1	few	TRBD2	CSAPVRGRAIYNEQFF	TGCAGTGCCCCCGTTCGCGGGAGGGCCATTTACAATGAGCAGTTCTTC
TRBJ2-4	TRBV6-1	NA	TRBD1	CASTLDRGRDIQYF	TGTGCCAGCACCCTCGACAGGGGGCGAGACATTCAGTACTTC
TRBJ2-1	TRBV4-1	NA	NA	CASSQDVLPDNEQFF	TGCGCCAGCAGCCAAGATGTACTACCTGACAATGAGCAGTTCTTC
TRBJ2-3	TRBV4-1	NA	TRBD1	CASSQGTGGGTDTQYF	TGCGCCAGCAGCCAAGGGACAGGGGGCGGAACAGATACGCAGTATTTT
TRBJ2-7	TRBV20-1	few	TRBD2	CSGRAQLAGDEQYF	TGCAGCGGTCGGGCTCAACTAGCGGGAGACGAGCAGTACTTC
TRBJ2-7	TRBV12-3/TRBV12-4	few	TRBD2	CASSPGTINYEQYF	TGTGCCAGCAGTCCCGGGACTATAAACTACGAGCAGTACTTC
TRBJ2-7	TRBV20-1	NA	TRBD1	CSASSTLDRGHEQYF	TGCAGTGCTTCATCTACGCTAGACAGGGGCCACGAGCAGTACTTC
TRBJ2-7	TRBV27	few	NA	CASSSPPGEQYF	TGTGCCAGCAGTTCACCCCCGGGCGAGCAGTACTTC
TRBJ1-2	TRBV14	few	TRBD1	CASSQERTGGYGYTF	TGTGCCAGCAGCCAAGAGAGGACAGGGGGTTATGGCTACACCTTC